This passage covers 15 T cell receptor beta chains from one sample sequenced in a study of T-cell reconstitution after alpha-beta-depleted transplantation in children. A library of TCRbeta sequences, prepared with unique molecular identifiers, was generated. TCRdb used MiXCR to reprocess the PCR reads, holding one entry per CDR3 protein. The table lists roughly 66,000 distinct CDR3 sequences, roughly 4.9% of them singletons. The sequences come from PBMCs, mostly from graft donor cells, collected 180 days after TCRalphabeta/CD19-depleted stem cell transplant. These receptor sequences come from a boy under two years old who had a stem cell transplant for acute myeloid leukemia, so the T cells may come from the graft donor.

This clonotype was found many times. The chain uses TRBV11-3 and TRBJ2-7; 7 nucleotides match TRBD1. This CDR3 has 13 amino acids. In germline, CDR1 is SGHNT, CDR2 YENEEA. The ends lost 5 bases at V and 4 bases at J; junction bases unmatched: 5. CDR3 in DNA: TGTGCCAGCAGCCACCGGGACAGATACGAGCAGTACTTC. This translates into CASSHRDRYEQYF.

This chain uses TRBV20-1 with TRBJ2-3; D perhaps matches TRBD2 (7 bases). Trimming took off 6 bases at V and 1 base at J, with 14 bases between the two ends. Germline lookup yields CDR1 DFQATT and CDR2 SNEGSKA (reference sequence). This CDR3 comprises 14 residues. CDR3 loop: CSANREGGTDTQYF. CDR3 nucleotides: TGCAGTGCCAACAGGGAGGGAGGCACAGATACGCAGTATTTT.

This clonotype was detected many times. V and J are TRBV7-9 and TRBJ1-6; 9 bases align to TRBD1. V lost 2 bases, J lost 7 bases, and 12 bases stayed unmatched. This CDR3 is built from 18 residues. Germline CDR1 and CDR2: SEHNR and FQNEAQ (reference sequence). CDR3: CASSLPKLTGGKNSPLHF. The CDR3 region has the DNA TGTGCCAGCAGCTTACCAAAATTGACAGGGGGGAAAAATTCACCCCTCCACTTT.

In the case of this clonotype: A read error may explain this, as a much larger clone is one base away. This sequence joins TRBV21-1 and TRBJ2-7; the table assigns TRBD1, which was not confirmed against the DNA. TRBV21-1 is a listed pseudogene. The CDR3 is 19 residues long. The CDR3 protein is CASSLARTRTACPHPEQCV. As DNA, the CDR3 is TGTGCCAGCAGCCTCGCTCGGACGAGGACGGCATGCCCCCACCCAGAGCAGTGCGTC.

This clonotype was detected ten times or more. The chain is built from TRBV5-6 and TRBJ2-1; TRBD2 matches at 11 bases. The V segment lost 1 base and the J segment 7 bases; nucleotides outside the gene matches: 10. The germline V gene encodes CDR1 SGHDT and CDR2 YYEEEE. The CDR3 is 17 residues long. The CDR3 loop reads CASSLTSGGPWRNEQFF. The CDR3, as DNA: TGTGCCAGCAGCTTGACTAGCGGGGGCCCTTGGAGAAATGAGCAGTTCTTC.

This clonotype was detected many times. This chain links TRBV7-9 with TRBJ2-4; D is perhaps TRBD1 (6 bases). V lost 2 bases, J lost 5 bases, and 10 bases lay in between. The CDR3 is 14 residues long. Germline loops: CDR1 SEHNR, CDR2 FQNEAQ (reference sequence). CDR3 sequence: CASSLTGRENIQYF. CDR3 coding DNA: TGTGCCAGCAGCTTAACAGGGCGGGAAAACATTCAGTACTTC.

This clonotype was counted ten times or more. V usage is TRBV12-3 or TRBV12-4 and J usage is TRBJ2-7, with 9 positions matching TRBD1. The CDR3 runs 14 residues. J gave up 5 bases and V 1 base, and 3 bases lay outside the gene matches. The CDR3 spells CASSLEDRGHEQYF. CDR3 in DNA: TGTGCCAGCAGTTTAGAGGACAGGGGACACGAGCAGTACTTC.

This clonotype was seen many times. The chain is built from TRBV29-1 and TRBJ2-3; perhaps TRBD2 as D (6 bases). The CDR3 is 12 amino acids. The V and J ends lost 6 bases and 5 bases respectively, with 12 bases between them. Germline V CDR1 and CDR2: SQVTM, ANQGSEA. CDR3 bases: TGCAGCGTGACCCAGGGAGGAGATACGCAGTATTTT. Translating gives CSVTQGGDTQYF.

The J gene is TRBJ2-7, the V gene TRBV6-4, with D perhaps being TRBD1 or TRBD2 (5 bases each). CDR1 and CDR2 from the germline V gene are MRHNA and SNTAGT. This CDR3 contains 18 residues. Trimming left V 0 bases short and J 2 bases short, with 20 bases between. The CDR3, as DNA: TGTGCCAGCAGTGACTCGTTTCAGGGACGTAGGAACGCCTACGAGCAGTACTTC. It specifies CASSDSFQGRRNAYEQYF.

The chain couples TRBV19 to TRBJ2-3, with D perhaps matching TRBD1 (5 bases). This CDR3 is 14 amino acids long. Trimming stripped 2 bases from V and 2 bases from J, with 8 bases between. Germline V lookup: CDR1 LNHDA, CDR2 SQIVND (reference sequence). This CDR3 reads CASSIQGFTDTQYF. CDR3 coding DNA: TGTGCCAGTAGTATACAGGGTTTCACAGATACGCAGTATTTT.

This clonotype has at least ten counts. The CDR3 coding sequence is TGCAGCGAGTCAAGAAAAAACACTGAAGCTTTCTTT. Translation gives CSESRKNTEAFF. The V call is TRBV29-1, the J call TRBJ1-1; D ambiguous. The CDR3 extends over 12 amino acids. The germline gives CDR1 SQVTM, CDR2 ANQGSEA. The V and J ends lost 7 bases and 2 bases respectively, with 11 bases between them.

This clonotype has at least ten counts. V usage is TRBV12-3 or TRBV12-4 and J usage is TRBJ2-4, with D tentatively TRBD2 (5 bases). Between the trimmed V and J ends, which lost 7 bases and 3 bases, there was a span of 22 bases. The length of the CDR3 is 17 residues. The CDR3 is CASNDPLRASGKNIQYF. In nucleotides, the CDR3 is TGTGCCAGCAATGACCCTCTGAGGGCGAGCGGCAAAAACATTCAGTACTTC.

In its sample, this clonotype was seen many times. The J gene is TRBJ2-7, the V gene TRBV12-3 or TRBV12-4, with TRBD1 identical over 9 bases. Trimming took 1 base from V and 8 from J; bases not matched to a gene: 6. This CDR3 has 14 amino acids. This CDR3 is CASSLGTGDRKQYF. In nucleotides, the CDR3 is TGTGCCAGCAGTTTAGGGACAGGGGATAGAAAGCAGTACTTC.

The rearrangement links TRBV19 to TRBJ2-3; D gene unclear. The CDR3 runs 13 residues. Trimming cost V 4 bases and J 2 bases, with 7 bases left between them. Germline-derived CDR1 and CDR2 are LNHDA and SQIVND (reference sequence). The CDR3 DNA sequence: TGTGCCAGTAGTACGCTGAACACAGATACGCAGTATTTT. This gives the protein CASSTLNTDTQYF.

At least ten counts were recorded for this clonotype. The rearrangement links TRBV10-3 to TRBJ2-5; 9 nucleotides agree with TRBD1. The CDR3 covers 12 residues. V was pared by 8 bases and J by 4 bases, with 2 bases of the junction left unmatched. CDR1 and CDR2 from the germline V gene are ENHRY and SYGVKD. CDR3 sequence: CAIGTGRETQYF. The CDR3 region has the DNA TGTGCCATCGGGACAGGGAGAGAGACCCAGTACTTC.